A single sample gave rise to the 30 T cell receptor beta chains below, sequenced in a study of T-cell reconstitution after alpha-beta-depleted transplantation in children. The authors prepared the TCRbeta library with unique molecular identifiers. TCRdb used MiXCR to reprocess the PCR reads, holding one entry per CDR3 protein. The top ten hold roughly 5.4% of the sample, which has a few hundred thousand distinct CDR3 sequences, around 12% seen once. The input for sequencing was PBMCs from the stem cell graft donor, taken from the stem cell graft. Receptors were obtained from a human donor who donated a stem cell graft to a child with combined immunodeficiency.

This clonotype showed up just a few times. The rearrangement uses TRBV6-5 and TRBJ1-2; perhaps TRBD1 as D (6 bases). CDR1 is MNHEY and CDR2 is SVGAGI in the germline V gene. With 2 bases removed from V and 4 bases from J, the gap between germline ends came to 11 bases. The CDR3 is 14 amino acids. This CDR3 reads CASSYRGQGYGYTF. The CDR3, as DNA: TGTGCCAGCAGTTACCGGGGGCAGGGCTATGGCTACACCTTC.

There are a few counts of this clonotype. The CDR3 DNA is TGCGCCAGCAGCTTGGGCAGTGGACTGAACACTGAAGCTTTCTTT. Its translation is CASSLGSGLNTEAFF. The J gene is TRBJ1-1, the V gene TRBV5-1; D call uncertain. From germline, CDR1 is SGHRS and CDR2 YFSETQ. The CDR3 is 15 residues long. V was clipped by 0 bases and J by 0 bases, with 9 bases between them. The whole variable domain, filled in from reference TRBV5-1 and TRBJ1-1, reads KAGVTQTPRYLIKTRGQQVTLSCSPISGHRSVSWYQQTPGQGLQFLFEYFSETQRNKGNFPGRFSGRQFSNSRSEMNVSTLELGDSALYLCASSLGSGLNTEAFFGQGTRLTVV.

The chain combines TRBV6-5 with TRBJ2-1; 12 bases match TRBD2. CDR1 MNHEY and CDR2 SVGAGI come from the germline V gene. The CDR3 is 16 residues long. Trimming cost V 0 bases and J 10 bases; bases outside gene matches: 7. The CDR3 DNA reads as TGTGCCAGCAGTTACTCAACTAGCGGGGGGCCAAGGGAGCAGTTCTTC. Translation gives CASSYSTSGGPREQFF.

CDR3 protein: CASGGLAGVSYNEQFF. CDR3 bases: TGTGCCAGCGGGGGACTAGCGGGAGTATCCTACAATGAGCAGTTCTTC. This chain uses TRBV6-1 with TRBJ2-1, with TRBD2 matching over 14 bases. Germline loops: CDR1 MNHNS, CDR2 SASEGT. After removal of 8 bases from V and 1 base from J, the junction contained 4 bases not matched to a gene. CDR3 length: 16 amino acids.

This clonotype was picked up a small number of times. This chain uses TRBV20-1 with TRBJ2-3, with 9 nucleotides matching TRBD2. Germline V gene sequence: CDR1 DFQATT, CDR2 SNEGSKA (reference sequence). The V and J ends lost 4 bases and 0 bases, in that order; junction bases with no gene match: 5. The CDR3 extends over 15 amino acids. The chain's CDR3 is CSAKRLAASTDTQYF. Here the CDR3 DNA reads TGCAGTGCTAAAAGACTAGCGGCTAGCACAGATACGCAGTATTTT.

This clonotype has at least ten counts. The V call is TRBV24-1, the J call TRBJ1-4, with 8 bases that match TRBD1. Germline V CDR1 and CDR2: KGHDR, SFDVKD. CDR3 size: 15 residues. Trimming removed 0 bases from V and 7 bases from J; junction bases left unmatched: 3. In nucleotides, the CDR3 is TGTGCCACCAGTGATTTGACAGGGGGGACTGAAAAACTGTTTTTT. Translated: CATSDLTGGTEKLFF.

This clonotype was detected a few times. This sequence joins TRBV5-1 and TRBJ1-2, with 8 bases lining up with TRBD1. This CDR3 has 15 residues. In germline, CDR1 is SGHRS, CDR2 YFSETQ. With 5 bases clipped from V and 6 bases from J, the junction kept 12 bases outside the gene matches. Here the CDR3 reads CASRGDRHTVDGYTF. The CDR3, as DNA: TGCGCCAGCAGGGGGGACAGGCACACCGTGGATGGCTACACCTTC.

A few counts support this clonotype. V usage is TRBV6-5 and J usage is TRBJ1-2; 7 bases fit TRBD1. The CDR3 consists of 14 residues. CDR1 and CDR2 (germline): MNHEY, SVGAGI. The V and J ends lost 6 bases and 4 bases, in that order; junction bases with no gene match: 8. CDR3 protein: CASSPLDRFYGYTF. The CDR3 coding sequence is TGTGCCAGCAGCCCCCTGGACAGGTTCTATGGCTACACCTTC.

This clonotype was counted a few times. The J gene is TRBJ2-5, the V gene TRBV5-6; 9 nucleotides match TRBD1. Looked up from germline, CDR1 is SGHDT and CDR2 is YYEEEE. The CDR3 consists of 18 residues. The J segment lost 3 bases and the V segment lost 3 bases, leaving 15 bases of the junction unmatched. The CDR3 DNA is TGTGCCAGCAGCTCAGAGCAGGAACGATGGGACAGGGAAGAGACCCAGTACTTC. Amino acids: CASSSEQERWDREETQYF.

This clonotype showed up just a few times. The chain combines TRBV4-1 with TRBJ2-1; D gene uncertain. Per the germline V gene, CDR1 is MGHRA and CDR2 is YSYEKL. V lost 5 bases and J lost 4, with 18 bases in between. This CDR3 region has 16 residues. The CDR3 DNA sequence: TGCGCCAGCAGCAGTCTTCCCTTCGAGGAGTACAATGAGCAGTTCTTC. Amino acid sequence: CASSSLPFEEYNEQFF.

V gene TRBV5-5 combines with J gene TRBJ2-2, with 9 bases matching TRBD1. This CDR3 has 18 amino acids. The trim removed 0 bases at V and 7 bases at J, leaving 13 bases unmatched. From germline, CDR1 is SGHKS and CDR2 YYEKEE (reference sequence). CDR3 DNA: TGTGCCAGCAGCTTGGACGGGGACAGGGTAGGATTGAGCGGGGAGCTGTTTTTT. Amino acids: CASSLDGDRVGLSGELFF.

This clonotype appeared many times. The V and J genes are TRBV5-1 and TRBJ2-2, with 15 nucleotides matching TRBD2. This CDR3 is built from 18 residues. With 4 bases clipped from V and 0 bases from J, the junction kept 4 bases outside the gene matches. In germline, CDR1 is SGHRS, CDR2 YFSETQ. The CDR3 DNA follows: TGCGCCAGCAGCCCGGGACTAGCGGGAGGCCCGAACACCGGGGAGCTGTTTTTT. Protein sequence: CASSPGLAGGPNTGELFF.

The chain recombines TRBV5-6 with TRBJ2-7; D remains ambiguous. The CDR3 runs to 13 residues. Germline CDR1 reads SGHDT; CDR2 reads YYEEEE. Trimming stripped 1 base from V and 4 bases from J, with 9 bases between. CDR3 region: CASSLTYTYEQYF. As DNA, the CDR3 is TGTGCCAGCAGCTTGACATACACATACGAGCAGTACTTC.

This clonotype was counted at least ten times. The chain recombines TRBV12-3 or TRBV12-4 with TRBJ1-5, with D hard to call. The V end was cut by 3 bases, the J end by 1 base, with 7 bases between. The CDR3 consists of 14 residues. This chain's CDR3 is CASSLRGSNQPQHF. The CDR3, as DNA: TGTGCCAGCAGTTTGCGGGGAAGCAATCAGCCCCAGCATTTT.

This clonotype has at least ten counts. The chain couples TRBV6-5 to TRBJ1-5, with 8 bases matching TRBD1. The CDR3 consists of 19 residues. The V gene end was trimmed by 4 bases and the J gene end by 0 bases; junction bases not matched to a gene: 14. Germline V gene lookup returns CDR1 MNHEY and CDR2 SVGAGI. CDR3 nucleotide sequence: TGTGCCAGCAGTTCCTCATCCGGGACAGGACCCTATAGCAATCAGCCCCAGCATTTT. Translated: CASSSSSGTGPYSNQPQHF.

This sequence joins TRBV5-1 and TRBJ2-3, with 10 bases that match TRBD2. J lost 2 bases, V lost 3 bases, and 3 bases had no gene match. CDR3 length equals 15 residues. CDR1 and CDR2 from the germline V gene are SGHRS and YFSETQ. The CDR3 loop reads CASSSSGRATDTQYF. For the CDR3, the DNA is TGCGCCAGCAGCTCCAGCGGGAGGGCCACAGATACGCAGTATTTT.

CDR3 DNA: TGCAGCGTTCCGTTGCGGACGTCAGATACGCAGTATTTT. It yields the protein CSVPLRTSDTQYF. The chain links TRBV29-1 to TRBJ2-3; no clear D gene. V was pared by 5 bases and J by 4 bases, with 13 bases between. The CDR3 contains 13 residues. CDR1 SQVTM and CDR2 ANQGSEA come from the germline V gene.

This sequence joins TRBV5-6 and TRBJ2-3; 10 bases are a match to TRBD2. The CDR3 contains 15 residues. Germline V gene sequence: CDR1 SGHDT, CDR2 YYEEEE. V lost 5 bases, J lost 3 bases, and 6 bases stayed unmatched. CDR3 in amino acids: CASSPGLAMTDTQYF. CDR3 sequence (DNA): TGTGCCAGCAGTCCGGGACTAGCGATGACAGATACGCAGTATTTT.

This clonotype has a count of ten or more. This chain joins TRBV7-9 and TRBJ2-7, with D perhaps TRBD1 or TRBD2 (5 bases each). Trimming left V 5 bases short and J 6 bases short, with 11 bases between. The CDR3 has 12 residues. Per germline, CDR1 SEHNR and CDR2 FQNEAQ (reference sequence). The CDR3 region has the DNA TGTGCCAGCAGCCTCCCCGGGGCCGAGCAGTACTTC. This translates into CASSLPGAEQYF.

This clonotype appeared many times. V is TRBV7-9 and J is TRBJ2-2; the D call may be TRBD1 or TRBD2 (5 bases each). CDR1 and CDR2 from the germline V gene are SEHNR and FQNEAQ (reference sequence). V shed 5 bases and J shed 6 bases, with 13 bases lying between them. The CDR3 loop spans 14 amino acids. The CDR3 DNA reads as TGTGCCAGCAGCCCGGGCAGGGACGCCGGGGAGCTGTTTTTT. Translating gives CASSPGRDAGELFF.

The V gene is TRBV24-1, the J gene TRBJ2-1; D is perhaps TRBD1 or TRBD2 (5 bases each). The germline V gene has CDR1 KGHDR and CDR2 SFDVKD. V shed 3 bases and J shed 6 bases, with 14 bases lying between them. The CDR3 sequence is 15 residues long. This CDR3 is CATSDDGTAGNEQFF. The CDR3 DNA reads as TGTGCCACCAGTGATGACGGGACGGCCGGCAATGAGCAGTTCTTC.

This clonotype was picked up many times. The chain is built from TRBV12-3 or TRBV12-4 and TRBJ2-6; D not certain. CDR3 size: 12 residues. Trimming shortened V by 2 bases and J by 8 bases, and 4 bases separated the two germline ends. The DNA for the CDR3 is TGTGCCAGCAGTTTATCCACCAACGTCCTGACTTTC. Translation gives CASSLSTNVLTF.

This clonotype was seen more than once but under ten times. This rearrangement joins TRBV12-3 or TRBV12-4 to TRBJ1-5, with unresolved D. The CDR3 length is 12 residues. As DNA, the CDR3 is TGTGCGTCTGCGGGTTCCAATCAGCCCCAGCATTTT. Its translation is CASAGSNQPQHF.

This clonotype showed up many times. CDR3 nucleotides: TGTGCCAGCAGTCAACTAGCGGAGACCTCCTACGAGCAGTACTTC. Translation: CASSQLAETSYEQYF. The chain uses TRBV12-3 or TRBV12-4 and TRBJ2-7, with 8 bases that match TRBD2. V dropped 5 bases and J dropped 0; count of bases not matched to a gene: 6. The length of the CDR3 is 15 residues.

CDR3 nucleotides: TGTGCCAGCAGCTTATTTGCCACAGATACGCAGTATTTT. This sequence encodes CASSLFATDTQYF. V usage is TRBV11-2 and J usage is TRBJ2-3; D is ambiguous. Trimming removed 2 bases at V and 2 bases at J, with 5 bases between. The CDR3 is 13 amino acids. Germline loops: CDR1 SGHAT, CDR2 FQNNGV.

The chain is built from TRBV7-6 and TRBJ2-2, with D unresolved. The CDR3 covers 13 residues. CDR1 is SGHVS and CDR2 is FNYEAQ in the germline V gene. Deletions cut 1 base from V and 6 bases from J, with 6 bases between. CDR3 protein: CASSLEVPGELFF. Written as DNA, the CDR3 is TGTGCCAGCAGCTTAGAGGTTCCCGGGGAGCTGTTTTTT.

This clonotype has just a few counts. V gene TRBV28 combines with J gene TRBJ1-1, with TRBD1 matching over 10 bases. Trimming removed 8 bases from V and 1 base from J; junction bases left unmatched: 16. Germline CDR1 and CDR2: MDHEN and SYDVKM. CDR3 length: 18 amino acids. CDR3 residues: CASCWGQGSLPWNTEAFF. The DNA of the CDR3 is TGTGCCAGCTGTTGGGGACAGGGGAGCCTCCCCTGGAACACTGAAGCTTTCTTT.

The sample holds many counts of this clonotype. The gene calls are TRBV12-3 or TRBV12-4 and TRBJ2-7; TRBD1 is a possible D gene (5 bases). This CDR3 spans 14 amino acids. The V and J ends lost 8 bases and 0 bases respectively, with 14 bases between them. In DNA form, the CDR3 reads TGTGCCAGCTTTGACAGCAGTTACTCCTACGAGCAGTACTTC. Protein product: CASFDSSYSYEQYF.

J is TRBJ2-3 and V is TRBV4-3; 8 bases are shared with TRBD2. This CDR3 has 17 amino acids. V shed 3 bases and J 2 bases; nucleotides not matched to a gene: 10. Germline CDR1 LGHNA, CDR2 YSLEER. The CDR3 protein is CASSQTYSSGSTDTQYF. CDR3 in DNA: TGCGCCAGCAGCCAGACGTACTCTAGCGGGTCCACAGATACGCAGTATTTT.

J is TRBJ1-5 and V is TRBV19, with D possibly matching TRBD1 (6 bases). This CDR3 spans 14 amino acids. V lost 2 bases, J lost 4 bases, and 9 bases lay in between. Germline loops: CDR1 LNHDA, CDR2 SQIVND (reference sequence). CDR3: CASSIRGGNQPQHF. DNA for the CDR3: TGTGCCAGTAGTATAAGAGGGGGAAATCAGCCCCAGCATTTT.